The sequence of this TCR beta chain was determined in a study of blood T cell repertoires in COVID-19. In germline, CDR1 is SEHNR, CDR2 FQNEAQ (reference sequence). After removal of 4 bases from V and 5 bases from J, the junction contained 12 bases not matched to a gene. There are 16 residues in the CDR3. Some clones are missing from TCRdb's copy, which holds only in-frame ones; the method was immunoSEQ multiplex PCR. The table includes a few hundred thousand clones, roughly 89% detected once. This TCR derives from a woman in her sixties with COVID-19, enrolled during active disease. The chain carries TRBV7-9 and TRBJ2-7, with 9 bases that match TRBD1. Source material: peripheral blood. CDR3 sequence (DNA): TGTGCCAGCAGCTATAGAACGGGACAGGGACGTAACGAGCAGTACTTC. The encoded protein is CASSYRTGQGRNEQYF.